The next 6 T cell receptor beta chains were all read from a single sample in a study of T cell responses to AZD1222 COVID-19 vaccine. Clones were read by immunoSEQ multiplex PCR, and TCRdb kept only the in-frame ones, dropping some. The sample includes about 150,000 clones, 94% of them seen just once. The sample here was peripheral blood, taken on day 0 of AZD1222 vaccination. These TCRs come from an adult in good health.

The rearrangement joins TRBV27 to TRBJ1-2; TRBD1 agrees at 8 bases. The CDR3 spans 17 residues. Germline V gene data show CDR1 as MNHEY and CDR2 as SMNVEV (reference sequence). Trimming cost V 4 bases and J 4 bases; bases outside gene matches: 14. CDR3 nucleotides: TGTGCCAGCAGTTCACTCCCTGGGACAGGAAACCTCTATGGCTACACCTTC. This sequence encodes CASSSLPGTGNLYGYTF.

This chain connects TRBV12-3 or TRBV12-4 to TRBJ1-1; D remains ambiguous. The CDR3 runs to 12 residues. Trimming cost V 1 base and J 5 bases, with 5 bases left between them. CDR3 sequence reads: CASSLGVTEAFF. CDR3 DNA sequence: TGTGCCAGCAGTTTAGGGGTTACTGAAGCTTTCTTT.

This chain connects TRBV9 to TRBJ2-2; 8 nucleotides line up with TRBD2. Germline V gives CDR1 SGDLS, CDR2 YYNGEE. CDR3 length: 16 amino acids. Losses at the gene ends were 0 bases for V and 1 base for J; bases not matched to a gene: 2. The CDR3 bases are TGTGCCAGCAGCGTAGCCCTAGCGGGGAACACCGGGGAGCTGTTTTTT. As protein: CASSVALAGNTGELFF.

This clone has more than one count but fewer than ten. The chain couples TRBV18 to TRBJ1-2; D is perhaps TRBD1 (5 bases). CDR3 length: 15 residues. Germline-derived CDR1 and CDR2 are KGHSH and LQKENI. V dropped 1 base and J dropped 5 bases, with 14 bases sitting between them. The DNA for the CDR3 is TGTGCCAGCTCACCACTTGCTGAGCAGGGTTATGGCTACACCTTC. Protein sequence: CASSPLAEQGYGYTF.

The gene calls are TRBV14 and TRBJ2-1; TRBD2 agrees at 9 bases. Germline CDR1 and CDR2: SGHDN and FVKESK. The CDR3 has 19 residues. The V segment lost 3 bases and the J segment 8 bases; nucleotides outside the gene matches: 20. CDR3 DNA sequence: TGTGCCAGCAGCCAGATGGCAGGTACTCCGGGACTAGCAAAATATGAGCAGTTCTTC. Protein product: CASSQMAGTPGLAKYEQFF.

The gene calls are TRBV18 and TRBJ2-2; D perhaps matches TRBD2 (6 bases). V shed 6 bases and J shed 5 bases, with 13 bases lying between them. Germline V lookup: CDR1 KGHSH, CDR2 LQKENI. The CDR3 consists of 14 residues. CDR3 in DNA: TGTGCCAGCTCGTCGGGACTTGATACCGGGGAGCTGTTTTTT. Translating it yields CASSSGLDTGELFF.